These 6 T cell receptor beta chains were all obtained from the same sample, sequenced in a study of brain T cells in children with intractable seizures. TCRdb's copy holds only in-frame clones and misses some; the assay was immunoSEQ multiplex PCR. The table includes 80,000 or so clones, approximately 94% detected once. Sequences were derived from peripheral blood, sampled at surgery. Receptors originate from a boy in the first two years of life with tuberous sclerosis and intractable seizures.

The V and J genes are TRBV4-1 and TRBJ2-7; the match to TRBD1 covers 8 bases. V was pared by 1 base and J by 5 bases, with 10 bases of the junction left unmatched. CDR1 is MGHRA and CDR2 is YSYEKL in the germline V gene. There are 16 residues in the CDR3. CDR3 DNA: TGCGCCAGCAGCCAAGGTCATGGACAGGGACGCGACGAGCAGTACTTC. Translation: CASSQGHGQGRDEQYF.

CDR3 nucleotide sequence: TGTGCCAGCAGCCAAGACGAAGAAGGGTCAGATACGCAGTATTTT. Encoded protein: CASSQDEEGSDTQYF. V usage is TRBV14 and J usage is TRBJ2-3; D call uncertain. The CDR3 extends over 15 amino acids. CDR1 is SGHDN and CDR2 is FVKESK in the germline V gene. V lost 0 bases and J lost 4, with 11 bases in between.

The rearrangement links TRBV12-5 to TRBJ1-2; D is uncertain. This CDR3 has 12 amino acids. Germline loops: CDR1 LGHNT, CDR2 FRNRAP. Deletions cut 5 bases from V and 5 bases from J, with 9 bases between. The CDR3 region is CASGPQDYGYTF. CDR3 bases: TGTGCTAGTGGTCCTCAGGATTATGGCTACACCTTC. Filled out from reference TRBV12-5 and TRBJ1-2, the complete variable domain reads DARVTQTPRHKVTEMGQEVTMRCQPILGHNTVFWYRQTMMQGLELLAYFRNRAPLDDSGMPKDRFSAEMPDATLATLKIQPSEPRDSAVYFCASGPQDYGYTFGSGTRLTVV.

In this sample, this clone turned up a few times. The chain carries TRBV5-4 and TRBJ2-1; 13 bases align to TRBD2. Germline CDR1 reads SGHNT; CDR2 reads YYREEE (reference sequence). The CDR3 consists of 15 residues. The V and J ends lost 2 bases and 9 bases, in that order; junction bases with no gene match: 5. CDR3 residues: CASSFGTSGKGEQFF. The CDR3 DNA sequence: TGTGCCAGCAGCTTTGGGACTAGCGGGAAGGGTGAGCAGTTCTTC.

The genes are TRBV29-1 and TRBJ1-2; D not certain. From germline, CDR1 is SQVTM and CDR2 ANQGSEA. Trimming took off 5 bases at V and 4 bases at J, with 14 bases between the two ends. The CDR3 is 13 amino acids. CDR3: CSVKNPAAYGYTF. Written as DNA, the CDR3 is TGCAGCGTTAAAAACCCGGCGGCCTATGGCTACACCTTC.

The V gene is TRBV5-1, the J gene TRBJ2-2; the match to TRBD2 covers 8 bases. The CDR3 sequence is 18 residues long. Germline lookup yields CDR1 SGHRS and CDR2 YFSETQ. With 5 bases clipped from V and 2 bases from J, the junction kept 14 bases outside the gene matches. For the CDR3, the DNA is TGCGCCAGCAGTTCCCGGTGGCGGGGGGACTCCAACACCGGGGAGCTGTTTTTT. Protein sequence: CASSSRWRGDSNTGELFF.